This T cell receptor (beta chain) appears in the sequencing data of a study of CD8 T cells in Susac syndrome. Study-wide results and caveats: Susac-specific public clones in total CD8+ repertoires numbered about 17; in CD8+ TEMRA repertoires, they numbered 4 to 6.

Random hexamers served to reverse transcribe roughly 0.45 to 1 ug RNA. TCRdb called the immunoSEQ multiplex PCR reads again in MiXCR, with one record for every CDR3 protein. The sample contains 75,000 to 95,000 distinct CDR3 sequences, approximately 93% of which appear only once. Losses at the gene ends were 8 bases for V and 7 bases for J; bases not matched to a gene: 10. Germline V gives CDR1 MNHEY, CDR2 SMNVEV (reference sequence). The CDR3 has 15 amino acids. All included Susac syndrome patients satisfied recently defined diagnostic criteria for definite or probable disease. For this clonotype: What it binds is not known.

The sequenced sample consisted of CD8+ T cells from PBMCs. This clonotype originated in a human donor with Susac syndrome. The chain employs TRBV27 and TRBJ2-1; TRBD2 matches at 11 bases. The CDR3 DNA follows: TGTGCCAGCGGCCTTAGCGGGGGGGCGGGAAATGAGCAGTTCTTC. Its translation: CASGLSGGAGNEQFF.